This is a list of T cell receptor beta chains from one sample in a study of T cells of healthy individuals. TCRdb re-analysed the 5' RACE reads in MiXCR, keeping a single row per CDR3 protein. The data show some 69,000 distinct CDR3 sequences, with about 17% seen just once and around 4.6% held by the top ten. These receptors were taken from a human donor in good health. Each CDR3 is given with its conserved first and last residue. Fields, in order: V gene, D gene, clone size, J gene, CDR3 protein, CDR3 DNA. The D gene is left open where the match is weak. Expanded clones are given a class, and other clones once, few, many or no size at all.

TRBV4-1	.	.	TRBJ2-1	CASGLIQGNEQFF	TGCGCCAGCGGCCTAATTCAGGGCAATGAGCAGTTCTTC
TRBV5-1	TRBD1	many	TRBJ2-5	CASSLRTGEETQYF	TGCGCCAGCAGCTTGAGGACAGGCGAAGAGACCCAGTACTTC
TRBV10-3	.	medium-sized	TRBJ2-3	CAIMKDTNRPDTQYF	TGTGCCATCATGAAGGACACAAATAGACCAGATACGCAGTATTTT
TRBV28	.	few	TRBJ2-2	CASRLRLGNTGELFF	TGTGCCAGCAGGCTCCGACTGGGGAACACCGGGGAGCTGTTTTTT
TRBV2	.	few	TRBJ1-5	CASRREGNQPQHF	TGTGCCAGCAGGAGGGAGGGTAATCAGCCCCAGCATTTT
TRBV24-1	TRBD1	.	TRBJ1-1	CATKGDRGCTEAFF	TGTGCCACCAAGGGGGACAGGGGGTGCACTGAAGCTTTCTTT
TRBV7-9	TRBD1	.	TRBJ1-2	CASSLGQLLGYTF	TGTGCCAGCAGCTTGGGACAGTTACTCGGCTACACCTTC
TRBV12-3/TRBV12-4	TRBD2	few	TRBJ2-1	CASSFREGSEQFF	TGTGCCAGCAGTTTTCGGGAGGGCTCAGAGCAGTTCTTC
TRBV27	.	.	TRBJ1-5	CASSFEGRGQPQHF	TGTGCCAGCAGTTTCGAAGGCCGTGGCCAGCCCCAGCATTTT
TRBV3-1	.	few	TRBJ1-2	CASSQGYNPGRYGYTF	TGTGCCAGCAGCCAAGGGTATAATCCAGGGAGGTATGGCTACACCTTC
TRBV7-9	.	many	TRBJ2-3	CASSLVALGSTDTQYF	TGTGCCAGCAGCTTAGTGGCCCTGGGCAGCACAGATACGCAGTATTTT
TRBV4-1	TRBD2	many	TRBJ2-1	CASSPTGGPQFF	TGCGCCAGCAGCCCTACGGGGGGGCCTCAGTTCTTC